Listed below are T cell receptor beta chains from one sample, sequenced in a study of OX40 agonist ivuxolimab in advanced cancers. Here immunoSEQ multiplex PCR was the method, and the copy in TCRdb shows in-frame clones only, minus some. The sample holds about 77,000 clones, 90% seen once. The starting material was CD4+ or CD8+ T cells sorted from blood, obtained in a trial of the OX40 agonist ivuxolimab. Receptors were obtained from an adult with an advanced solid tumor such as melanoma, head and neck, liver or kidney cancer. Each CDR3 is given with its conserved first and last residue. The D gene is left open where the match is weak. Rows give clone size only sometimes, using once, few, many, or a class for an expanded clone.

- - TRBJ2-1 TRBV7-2 CASSLGGTERVMQFF TGTGCCAGCAGCTTAGGCGGGACGGAGCGCGTGATGCAGTTCTTC
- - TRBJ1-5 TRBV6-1 CASSERAEANQPQHF TGTGCCAGCAGTGAAAGGGCCGAGGCCAATCAGCCCCAGCATTTT
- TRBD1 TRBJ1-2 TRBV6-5 CASSRGQGQGYTF TGTGCCAGCAGTCGGGGACAGGGACAAGGCTACACCTTC
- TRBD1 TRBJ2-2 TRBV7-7 CASSLGQGNTGELFF TGTGCCAGCAGCTTAGGACAGGGTAACACCGGGGAGCTGTTTTTT
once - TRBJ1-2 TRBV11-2 CASSATTGTTLGGYTF TGTGCCAGCAGCGCAACGACCGGGACAACCCTAGGAGGCTACACCTTC
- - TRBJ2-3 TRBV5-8 CASSLGGETSTDTQYF TGTGCCAGCAGCTTGGGTGGAGAAACCTCCACAGATACGCAGTATTTT
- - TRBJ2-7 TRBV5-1 CASSIQGGSIDEQYF TGCGCCAGCAGCATACAGGGAGGCAGTATTGACGAGCAGTACTTC
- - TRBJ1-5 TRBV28 CASSLGYQPQHF TGTGCCAGCAGTTTAGGTTACCAGCCCCAGCATTTT
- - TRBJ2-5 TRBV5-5 CASSWSRETQYF TGTGCCAGCAGCTGGTCGCGGGAGACCCAGTACTTC
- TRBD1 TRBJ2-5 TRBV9 CASSVAGWTGGGETQYF TGTGCCAGCAGCGTAGCGGGGTGGACAGGGGGCGGAGAGACCCAGTACTTC
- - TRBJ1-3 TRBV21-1 CASSRLSIRDRVCSGNTIYF TGTGCCAGCAGCAGACTATCCATCAGGGACAGGGTATGTTCTGGAAACACCATATATTTT
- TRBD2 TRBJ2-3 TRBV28 CASSSLPQAGAADTQYF TGTGCCAGCAGTTCCCTACCCCAAGCGGGAGCGGCAGATACGCAGTATTTT
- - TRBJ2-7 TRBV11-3 CASSPQAGYEQYF TGTGCCAGCAGCCCCCAAGCCGGCTACGAGCAGTACTTC
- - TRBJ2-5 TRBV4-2 CASSQDSRQETQYF TGTGCCAGCAGCCAAGATAGCAGGCAAGAGACCCAGTACTTC
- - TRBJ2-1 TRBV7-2 CASSFVGTAGEQFF TGTGCCAGCAGCTTTGTGGGGACGGCGGGTGAGCAGTTCTTC
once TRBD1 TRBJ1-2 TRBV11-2 CASSSRTGADYGYTF TGTGCCAGCAGCTCCAGGACAGGGGCAGACTATGGCTACACCTTC
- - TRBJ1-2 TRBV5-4 CASTPGGARYGYTF TGTGCCAGCACCCCGGGAGGGGCCCGCTATGGCTACACCTTC
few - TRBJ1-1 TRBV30 CAWRPRSGGMNTEAFF TGTGCCTGGAGACCCCGCTCAGGCGGCATGAACACTGAAGCTTTCTTT
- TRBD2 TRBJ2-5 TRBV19 CASSDPGTSGGPQETQYF TGTGCCAGTAGTGACCCCGGGACTAGCGGGGGCCCACAAGAGACCCAGTACTTC
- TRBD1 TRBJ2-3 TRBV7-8 CASSFPGTGFQYF TGTGCCAGCAGCTTCCCCGGGACAGGTTTTCAGTATTTT
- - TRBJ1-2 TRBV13 CASSLQGTDGYTF TGTGCCAGCAGCTTACAGGGGACGGATGGCTACACCTTC
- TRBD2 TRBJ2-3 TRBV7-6 CASSLTGTSGFTDTQYF TGTGCCAGCAGCTTGACCGGGACTAGCGGGTTCACAGATACGCAGTATTTT
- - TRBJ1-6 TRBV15 CATSLGGPDHSPLHF TGTGCCACCAGCCTGGGAGGTCCGGACCATTCACCCCTCCACTTT
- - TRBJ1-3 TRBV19 CASTGPSGNTIYF TGTGCCAGTACGGGTCCCTCTGGAAACACCATATATTTT
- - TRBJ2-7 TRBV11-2 CASSSPTLARSVREQYF TGTGCCAGCAGCTCACCCACCTTAGCGCGCTCCGTACGCGAGCAGTACTTC
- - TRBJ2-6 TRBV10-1 CARVVKEVAQSRANVLTF TGCGCCAGAGTTGTGAAAGAAGTCGCACAAAGTCGGGCCAACGTCCTGACTTTC
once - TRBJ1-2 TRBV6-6 CASRMVGGDYGYTF TGTGCCAGCCGTATGGTGGGGGGCGACTATGGCTACACCTTC
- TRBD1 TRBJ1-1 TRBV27 CASSLMRTGVGTEAFF TGTGCCAGCAGTTTAATGAGGACAGGGGTTGGGACTGAAGCTTTCTTT
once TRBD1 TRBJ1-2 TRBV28 CASTWTGGGYGYTF TGTGCCAGCACCTGGACAGGGGGTGGCTATGGCTACACCTTC